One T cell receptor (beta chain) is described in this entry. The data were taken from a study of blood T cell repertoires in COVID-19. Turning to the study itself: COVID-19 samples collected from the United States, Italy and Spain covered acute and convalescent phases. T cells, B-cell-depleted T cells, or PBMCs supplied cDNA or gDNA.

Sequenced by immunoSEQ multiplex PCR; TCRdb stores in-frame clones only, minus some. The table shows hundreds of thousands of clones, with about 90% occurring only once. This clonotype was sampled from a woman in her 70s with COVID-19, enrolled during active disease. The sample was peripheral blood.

The CDR3 here is CASSATGAGYGYTF. The CDR3 DNA reads TGTGCCAGCAGCGCAACAGGGGCGGGCTATGGCTACACCTTC. This chain links TRBV11-2 with TRBJ1-2; 7 bases match TRBD1. Germline CDR1 and CDR2: SGHAT and FQNNGV. This CDR3 spans 14 amino acids. V gave up 5 bases and J gave up 4 bases; unmatched junction bases: 7.